This is a list of T cell receptor beta chains from one sample in a study of vaccination and CD4 T cells after COVID-19. Their antigens remain unidentified. TCRdb ran MiXCR on the PCR reads and lists one entry per CDR3 protein. The table includes around 14,000 distinct CDR3 sequences, less than 25% detected once. The sample in question was CD4+ T cells from blood, cultured in vitro, obtained after SARS-CoV-2 vaccination. The receptors shown here come from a human donor who had recovered from COVID-19. Both conserved end residues are part of each CDR3. D genes are given only for firm matches. Only part of the rows carry a size: once, few, many, or a class if the clone is expanded.

>.|TRBJ2-7|TRBV20-1|.
TGCAGTGCTAGAGATCGAAGGGGGAGTTACGAGCAGTACTTC
CSARDRRGSYEQYF
>TRBD2|TRBJ2-7|TRBV20-1|few
TGCAGTGCTAGGCCCCCTTCTCCTAGCGGGAGTTACTTC
CSARPPSPSGSYF
>.|TRBJ1-5|TRBV4-1|.
TGCGCCAGCAGCCAAGATGCGGGAGCTCAGCCCCAGCATTTT
CASSQDAGAQPQHF
>.|TRBJ1-2|TRBV12-3/TRBV12-4|few
TGTGCCAGCAGTTTACGCGGCCGAACTAACTATGGCTACACCTTC
CASSLRGRTNYGYTF
>.|TRBJ2-3|TRBV20-1|few
TGCAGTGCTCCCGCAGATACGCAGTATTTT
CSAPADTQYF
>TRBD2|TRBJ2-1|TRBV7-2|few
TGTGCCAGCAGGCCGGGAGGGTACAATGAGCAGTTCTTC
CASRPGGYNEQFF
>.|TRBJ1-1|TRBV28|few
TGTGCCAGCAGTTTAGTAGGGGCCCTTGAAGCTTTCTTT
CASSLVGALEAFF
>.|TRBJ2-5|TRBV6-1|medium-sized
TGTGCCAGCAGTGAAACAAAAACGGGGGTCAAAGAGACCCAGTACTTC
CASSETKTGVKETQYF
>.|TRBJ2-7|TRBV4-3|.
TGCGCCAGCAGCCAGGGACCCACGGAGGCCTACGAGCAGTACTTC
CASSQGPTEAYEQYF
>.|TRBJ2-7|TRBV6-1|few
TGTGCCAGCATGTTTGAGGGAGGAGGGGAGCAGTACTTC
CASMFEGGGEQYF
>TRBD1|TRBJ1-6|TRBV7-2|.
TGTGCCAGCAGCTTAACCCGGGACAGAAATTCACCCCTCCACTTT
CASSLTRDRNSPLHF